This TCR beta chain was sequenced during a study of blood T cell repertoires in COVID-19. Using immunoSEQ multiplex PCR, the repertoire was profiled, and TCRdb retains in-frame clones only, with some absent. The data contain about 110,000 clones, about 75% of them singletons. Germline assignment: CDR1 SQVTM and CDR2 ANQGSEA. V lost 1 base and J lost 3, with 10 bases in between. There are 13 residues in the CDR3. V is TRBV29-1 and J is TRBJ2-7, with a weak D call TRBD1 (5 bases). This sequence was found in an elderly man with acute or convalescent COVID-19. The sample comprised peripheral blood. The CDR3 protein is CSVEAGPDYEQYF. CDR3 DNA sequence: TGCAGCGTTGAAGCAGGGCCCGACTACGAGCAGTACTTC.